What follows are 25 T cell receptor beta chains derived from one specimen sequenced in a study of blood T cell repertoires in COVID-19. TCRdb keeps only in-frame clones here, not all; method: immunoSEQ multiplex PCR. The table includes about 360,000 clones, 81% detected once. Material for sequencing was peripheral blood. The receptors stem from a human donor with acute or convalescent COVID-19. The donor label of this sample is uncertain.

This chain joins TRBV6-1 and TRBJ1-5; TRBD1 matches 9 bases. V trimming: 0 bases; J trimming: 5 bases; junction bases outside the gene matches: 23. This CDR3 region has 22 residues. Per germline, CDR1 MNHNS and CDR2 SASEGT. CDR3 sequence: CASSEADTSGTGFVVVYQPQHF. In DNA form, the CDR3 reads TGTGCCAGCAGTGAAGCTGATACCTCCGGGACAGGGTTTGTGGTGGTTTATCAGCCCCAGCATTTT.

The rearrangement links TRBV7-2 to TRBJ1-5; 9 bases match TRBD1. Germline V gives CDR1 SGHTA, CDR2 FQGNSA. The CDR3 runs 15 residues. The V and J ends lost 3 bases and 7 bases, in that order; junction bases with no gene match: 7. CDR3 in DNA: TGTGCCAGCAGCTTGGGACAGGGCGGGGGACAGCCCCAGCATTTT. This codes for CASSLGQGGGQPQHF.

This clone has a single count. The chain has TRBV2 and TRBJ1-6, with 8 bases that match TRBD1. The CDR3 totals 15 residues. V trimming: 4 bases; J trimming: 7 bases; junction bases outside the gene matches: 6. From germline, CDR1 is SNHLY and CDR2 FYNNEI. This chain's CDR3 is CASSGRTGYNSPLHF. Written as DNA, the CDR3 is TGTGCCAGCAGTGGACGGACAGGGTACAATTCACCCCTCCACTTT. Filled out from reference TRBV2 and TRBJ1-6, the complete variable domain reads EPEVTQTPSHQVTQMGQEVILRCVPISNHLYFYWYRQILGQKVEFLVSFYNNEISEKSEIFDDQFSVERPDGSNFTLKIRSTKLEDSAMYFCASSGRTGYNSPLHFGNGTRLTVT.

The J gene is TRBJ1-1, the V gene TRBV3-1 (or the pseudogene TRBV3-2); 7 nucleotides agree with TRBD1. J lost 0 bases, V lost 5 bases, and 12 bases had no gene match. CDR3 length equals 17 residues. Germline values: CDR1 LGHDT, CDR2 YNNKEL (reference sequence). The CDR3 region is CASSVESSGQLNTEAFF. CDR3 in DNA: TGTGCCAGCAGCGTTGAGTCCTCGGGACAGCTGAACACTGAAGCTTTCTTT.

J is TRBJ1-5 and V is TRBV28; D remains unclear. Germline V gene data show CDR1 as MDHEN and CDR2 as SYDVKM. The CDR3 runs 15 residues. V was clipped by 8 bases and J by 7 bases, with 21 bases between them. DNA of the CDR3: TGTGCCAGCCAGGATTTGTTAGGTGCCTGGCAGCCCCAGCATTTT. Protein product: CASQDLLGAWQPQHF.

This chain joins TRBV11-2 and TRBJ2-3; 15 bases agree with TRBD2. Germline assignment: CDR1 SGHAT and CDR2 FQNNGV. V lost 6 bases to trimming and J lost 2 bases; unmatched junction nucleotides: 6. The length of the CDR3 is 17 residues. This CDR3 reads CASRTGLAGGDTDTQYF. For the CDR3, the DNA is TGTGCCAGCAGAACGGGACTAGCGGGGGGAGACACAGATACGCAGTATTTT.

CDR3 sequence reads: CASRIGGTANYGYTF. CDR3 DNA sequence: TGTGCCAGCAGAATCGGAGGGACAGCTAACTATGGCTACACCTTC. The chain carries TRBV5-8 and TRBJ1-2; 7 positions agree with TRBD1. CDR3 length: 15 amino acids. V dropped 5 bases and J dropped 0; count of bases not matched to a gene: 7. The germline V gene encodes CDR1 SGHTS and CDR2 YDEGEE.

The chain recombines TRBV14 with TRBJ1-5; TRBD1 is a possible D gene (6 bases). Trimming removed 4 bases at V and 7 bases at J, with 20 bases between. Germline CDR1 and CDR2: SGHDN and FVKESK. The CDR3 has 16 amino acids. The CDR3 reads CASSPDRTLTGQPQHF. The CDR3 DNA sequence: TGTGCCAGCAGCCCCGATAGAACACTTACAGGGCAGCCCCAGCATTTT.

V usage is TRBV28 and J usage is TRBJ1-6; 7 bases agree with TRBD1. This CDR3 contains 14 residues. Per the germline V gene, CDR1 is MDHEN and CDR2 is SYDVKM. Trimming took 5 bases from V and 7 from J; bases not matched to a gene: 5. DNA for the CDR3: TGTGCCAGCAGTGCCGGGACAGTGAATTCACCCCTCCACTTT. Translating gives CASSAGTVNSPLHF.

The CDR3 DNA follows: TGTGCCAGCAGCTTATCGAGCAATCAGCCCCAGCATTTT. Its protein product is CASSLSSNQPQHF. The chain employs TRBV7-8 and TRBJ1-5; no reliable D call. CDR1 is SGHVS, CDR2 FQNEAQ, per germline. V lost 2 bases, J lost 1 base, and 3 bases lay in between. This CDR3 spans 13 amino acids.

The rearrangement links TRBV5-8 to TRBJ2-2; 15 positions agree with TRBD2. CDR3 size: 18 residues. Germline V gene lookup returns CDR1 SGHTS and CDR2 YDEGEE. With V trimmed by 3 bases and J by 2 bases, 5 bases remained unmatched. Here the CDR3 DNA reads TGTGCCAGCAGCTGGACTAGCGGGAGGGCCATCAACACCGGGGAGCTGTTTTTT. As protein: CASSWTSGRAINTGELFF.

This clone was observed a handful of times. Here the CDR3 DNA reads TGTGCCAGCAGCTTAGGAGGAGGTGGGACTAGCGGGAGCACCGGGGAGCTGTTTTTT. This sequence encodes CASSLGGGGTSGSTGELFF. This rearrangement joins TRBV7-9 to TRBJ2-2; 14 positions agree with TRBD2. J gave up 4 bases and V 1 base, and 8 bases lay outside the gene matches. The CDR3 length is 19 residues. Germline values: CDR1 SEHNR, CDR2 FQNEAQ (reference sequence).

The chain couples TRBV29-1 to TRBJ2-3, with TRBD2 identical over 8 bases. Germline V CDR1 and CDR2: SQVTM, ANQGSEA. The ends lost 1 base at V and 2 bases at J; junction bases unmatched: 11. This CDR3 has 17 residues. The CDR3 bases are TGCAGCGTTGAAGGTGGGATAGCGGGAACCCACACAGATACGCAGTATTTT. It codes for CSVEGGIAGTHTDTQYF.

This chain links TRBV18 with TRBJ2-1; 12 bases agree with TRBD2. V gave up 3 bases and J gave up 6 bases; unmatched junction bases: 3. CDR3 size: 15 residues. The V gene's germline CDR1 is KGHSH and CDR2 LQKENI. CDR3 nucleotide sequence: TGTGCCAGCTCACCTGGACTAGCGGGATCCAATGAGCAGTTCTTC. Its protein is CASSPGLAGSNEQFF. Variable domain in full (rest from reference TRBV18 and TRBJ2-1): NAGVMQNPRHLVRRRGQEARLRCSPMKGHSHVYWYRQLPEEGLKFMVYLQKENIIDESGMPKERFSAEFPKEGPSILRIQQVVRGDSAAYFCASSPGLAGSNEQFFGPGTRLTVL.

The chain uses TRBV5-1 and TRBJ2-1, with 10 bases matching TRBD2. This CDR3 comprises 14 residues. In germline, CDR1 is SGHRS, CDR2 YFSETQ. V lost 3 bases, J lost 6 bases, and 3 bases stayed unmatched. The CDR3 is CASSSLAGVNEQFF. The CDR3, as DNA: TGCGCCAGCAGCTCTCTAGCGGGAGTCAATGAGCAGTTCTTC.

The chain recombines TRBV28 with TRBJ1-1, with D tentatively TRBD1 (5 bases). There are 12 residues in the CDR3. Trimming removed 2 bases at V and 11 bases at J, with 12 bases between. CDR1 is MDHEN and CDR2 is SYDVKM in the germline V gene. This CDR3 reads CASSLRQGGAFF. The CDR3 nucleotides read TGTGCCAGCAGTTTACGCCAGGGTGGTGCTTTCTTT.

The chain has TRBV5-1 and TRBJ2-2, with TRBD2 identical over 9 bases. The CDR3 contains 18 residues. The germline CDR1 and CDR2 sequences are SGHRS and YFSETQ. V lost 4 bases and J lost 7; bases outside the gene matches: 17. The CDR3 is CASSHISGSLVVGGELFF. In DNA, the CDR3 is TGCGCCAGCAGCCACATTAGCGGGAGCTTGGTCGTGGGCGGGGAGCTGTTTTTT.

The CDR3 loop reads CASSESNENTEAFF. The CDR3 DNA follows: TGTGCCAGCAGTGAATCTAACGAGAACACTGAAGCTTTCTTT. The chain combines TRBV6-1 with TRBJ1-1; no clear D gene. Germline CDR1 MNHNS, CDR2 SASEGT. The CDR3 totals 14 residues. V was trimmed by 2 bases and J by 1 base, leaving 8 bases between them.

The V and J genes are TRBV2 and TRBJ1-5; 10 nucleotides match TRBD1. V lost 2 bases and J lost 6; bases outside the gene matches: 4. The V gene's germline CDR1 is SNHLY and CDR2 FYNNEI. The CDR3 is made up of 15 amino acids. CDR3 amino acids: CASSERQGARQPQHF. CDR3 bases: TGTGCCAGCAGTGAAAGACAGGGGGCACGTCAGCCCCAGCATTTT.

This chain uses TRBV19 with TRBJ1-2, with a possible D match to TRBD1 (6 bases). The CDR3 runs to 13 residues. The germline CDR1 and CDR2 sequences are LNHDA and SQIVND (reference sequence). The germline V and J ends were trimmed by 6 bases and 6 bases, with 14 bases remaining between them. Here the CDR3 DNA reads TGTGCCAGTAGAGGTCAGGGGATGAATGGCTACACCTTC. Protein: CASRGQGMNGYTF.

There are a few counts of this clone. V gene TRBV7-2 combines with J gene TRBJ1-1; possible D gene TRBD1, 5 bases. The germline V gene has CDR1 SGHTA and CDR2 FQGNSA. The CDR3 totals 15 residues. The germline V and J ends were trimmed by 6 bases and 0 bases, with 14 bases remaining between them. CDR3 nucleotide sequence: TGTGCCAGCAGACACATGGGGGGGGTGAACACTGAAGCTTTCTTT. Amino acids: CASRHMGGVNTEAFF.

V usage is TRBV9 and J usage is TRBJ2-1, with D maybe TRBD1 (6 bases). The CDR3 runs 14 residues. Germline V lookup: CDR1 SGDLS, CDR2 YYNGEE. Trimming took 4 bases from V and 7 from J, leaving 15 bases between them. This CDR3 reads CASSFTGTGNEQFF. CDR3 bases: TGTGCCAGCAGCTTTACAGGGACGGGGAATGAGCAGTTCTTC.

The chain combines TRBV29-1 with TRBJ1-1, with TRBD1 matching over 12 bases. There are 13 residues in the CDR3. Germline trimming cut 6 bases from V and 10 bases from J; bases unmatched to any gene: 9. Germline V CDR1 and CDR2: SQVTM, ANQGSEA. For the CDR3, the DNA is TGCAGCGTCCAACCGGGACAGGGGGCCGCAGCTTTCTTT. This translates into CSVQPGQGAAAFF.

This clone was picked up a small number of times. The rearrangement links TRBV11-2 to TRBJ2-7, with D possibly being TRBD1 (5 bases). The ends were cut back, 2 bases at V and 0 bases at J, with 11 bases in the middle. The CDR3 is 15 amino acids. CDR1 SGHAT and CDR2 FQNNGV come from the germline V gene. CDR3: CASSLTDTASYEQYF. For the CDR3, the DNA is TGTGCCAGCAGCTTAACGGACACCGCCTCCTACGAGCAGTACTTC.

To note about this clone: Different DNA sequences within this sample yield the same CDR3. This chain connects TRBV11-2 to TRBJ1-1; D is uncertain. The germline CDR1 and CDR2 sequences are SGHAT and FQNNGV. The CDR3 sequence is 13 residues long. With 1 base removed from V and 2 bases from J, the gap between germline ends came to 5 bases. CDR3 region: CASSLALNTEAFF. CDR3 in DNA: TGTGCCAGCAGCTTAGCTCTTAACACTGAAGCTTTCTTT.